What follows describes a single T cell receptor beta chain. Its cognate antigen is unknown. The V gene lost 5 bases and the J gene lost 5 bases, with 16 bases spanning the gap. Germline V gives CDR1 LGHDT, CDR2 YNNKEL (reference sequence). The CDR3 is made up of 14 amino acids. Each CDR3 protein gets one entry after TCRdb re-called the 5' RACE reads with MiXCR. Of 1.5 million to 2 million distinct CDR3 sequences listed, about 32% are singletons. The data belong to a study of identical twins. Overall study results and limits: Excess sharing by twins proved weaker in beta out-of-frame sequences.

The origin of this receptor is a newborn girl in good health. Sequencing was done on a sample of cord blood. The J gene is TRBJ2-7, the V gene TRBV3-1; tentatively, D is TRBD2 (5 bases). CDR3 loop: CASSDHQLVDEQYF. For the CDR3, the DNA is TGTGCCAGCAGCGACCACCAACTAGTTGACGAGCAGTACTTC.